These 16 T cell receptor beta chains came from one sample sequenced in a study of cytomegalovirus exposure and HLA in healthy donors. PCR used 60 Vbeta primers and 13 Jbeta primers. Produced via immunoSEQ multiplex PCR; TCRdb's table is partial and in-frame only. The sample holds fewer than 250,000 clones; 60% to 85% are singletons and the top ten take 1.6%. The sequenced material came from PBMCs. Every receptor here comes from a woman aged 18-30 years in good health and CMV-seronegative.

The gene calls are TRBV9 and TRBJ2-7; 10 bases are shared with TRBD1. The CDR3 is made up of 15 amino acids. The junction had 6 bases not matched to a gene; V was cut back by 4 bases and J by 2 bases. The germline V gene encodes CDR1 SGDLS and CDR2 YYNGEE. CDR3 coding DNA: TGTGCCAGCAGCCCAAGGACAGGGGGGACCTACGAGCAGTACTTC. As protein: CASSPRTGGTYEQYF.

The V and J genes are TRBV7-6 and TRBJ2-1, with a possible D match to TRBD2 (5 bases). Germline assignment: CDR1 SGHVS and CDR2 FNYEAQ. Between the trimmed V and J ends, which lost 2 bases and 12 bases, there was a span of 11 bases. This CDR3 is built from 12 residues. CDR3 DNA sequence: TGTGCCAGCAGCTTATTAGGGAGAGGGCAGTTCTTC. Translation gives CASSLLGRGQFF.

The sample holds one count of this clone. The genes are TRBV10-3 and TRBJ2-1; the D is unclear. Germline CDR1 ENHRY, CDR2 SYGVKD. Trimming stripped 3 bases from V and 1 base from J, with 7 bases between. There are 14 residues in the CDR3. The CDR3 DNA reads TGTGCCATCAGTGATGGCGGATCCTACAATGAGCAGTTCTTC. It specifies CAISDGGSYNEQFF.

The chain employs TRBV7-2 and TRBJ2-3, with D maybe TRBD2 (5 bases). The V gene's germline CDR1 is SGHTA and CDR2 FQGNSA. The CDR3 runs 14 residues. Trimming removed 3 bases at V and 0 bases at J, with 7 bases between. This chain's CDR3 is CASSLTGSTDTQYF. Written as DNA, the CDR3 is TGTGCCAGCAGCTTGACGGGGAGCACAGATACGCAGTATTTT. Full variable domain (rest looked up from reference TRBV7-2 and TRBJ2-3): GAGVSQSPSNKVTEKGKDVELRCDPISGHTALYWYRQSLGQGLEFLIYFQGNSAPDKSGLPSDRFSAERTGGSVSTLTIQRTQQEDSAVYLCASSLTGSTDTQYFGPGTRLTVL.

This chain connects TRBV2 to TRBJ2-2; 8 nucleotides match TRBD2. V was pared by 7 bases and J by 5 bases, with 3 bases of the junction left unmatched. In germline, CDR1 is SNHLY, CDR2 FYNNEI. The CDR3 length is 13 residues. The chain's CDR3 is CASTQRGTGELFF. Written as DNA, the CDR3 is TGTGCCAGCACCCAGCGGGGGACCGGGGAGCTGTTTTTT.

V usage is TRBV6-6 and J usage is TRBJ2-2; 13 nucleotides agree with TRBD2. V dropped 4 bases and J dropped 1; count of bases not matched to a gene: 0. The CDR3 runs to 16 residues. The germline V gene has CDR1 MNHNY and CDR2 SVGAGI (reference sequence). The CDR3, as DNA: TGTGCCAGCAGTTGGACTAGCGGGGGGAACACCGGGGAGCTGTTTTTT. Its translation is CASSWTSGGNTGELFF.

The genes are TRBV20-1 and TRBJ1-1; D is unresolved. The CDR3 runs 10 residues. Looked up from germline, CDR1 is DFQATT and CDR2 is SNEGSKA (reference sequence). The ends were cut back, 3 bases at V and 7 bases at J, with 6 bases in the middle. The CDR3 reads CSARTLEAFF. The CDR3 nucleotides read TGCAGTGCTAGGACACTTGAAGCTTTCTTT.

This chain uses TRBV4-2 with TRBJ2-7; 9 bases align to TRBD2. The germline V gene encodes CDR1 LGHNA and CDR2 YNFKEQ. Germline trimming cut 0 bases from V and 4 bases from J; bases unmatched to any gene: 4. The CDR3 spans 15 residues. The CDR3 reads CASSQDPSGTYEQYF. As DNA, the CDR3 is TGTGCCAGCAGCCAAGATCCTAGCGGGACGTACGAGCAGTACTTC.

The genes are TRBV28 and TRBJ1-5, with a tentative D call TRBD1 (6 bases). Trimming pared 3 bases from V and 6 bases from J, leaving 6 bases between. CDR3 length equals 12 residues. Germline CDR1 reads MDHEN; CDR2 reads SYDVKM. The CDR3 sequence: CASSFRGQPQHF. In DNA, the CDR3 is TGTGCCAGCAGTTTCAGGGGTCAGCCCCAGCATTTT.

This chain links TRBV11-3 with TRBJ1-1; D is perhaps TRBD1 (5 bases). Germline V gene sequence: CDR1 SGHNT, CDR2 YENEEA. V was clipped by 5 bases and J by 1 base, with 8 bases between them. There are 13 residues in the CDR3. This chain's CDR3 is CASSAQGNTEAFF. As DNA, the CDR3 is TGTGCCAGCAGCGCCCAGGGGAACACTGAAGCTTTCTTT.

This clone was observed a single time. In DNA, the CDR3 is TGTGCCAGCAGCTTAAACTTAAAAGAGACCCAGTACTTC. Translated: CASSLNLKETQYF. The rearrangement uses TRBV7-3 and TRBJ2-5, with D unclear. Trimming removed 1 base from V and 3 bases from J, with 6 bases in between. The CDR3 consists of 13 residues. The germline V gene encodes CDR1 SGHTA and CDR2 FQGTGA.

This sequence joins TRBV9 and TRBJ2-3; 8 bases match TRBD2. The CDR3 contains 17 residues. Germline V gives CDR1 SGDLS, CDR2 YYNGEE. J gave up 2 bases and V 0 bases, and 8 bases lay outside the gene matches. The DNA for the CDR3 is TGTGCCAGCAGCGTAGGATTTTTCGGGGGGGCCACAGATACGCAGTATTTT. The encoded protein is CASSVGFFGGATDTQYF. Full variable domain (outside the CDR3, taken from reference TRBV9 and TRBJ2-3): DSGVTQTPKHLITATGQRVTLRCSPRSGDLSVYWYQQSLDQGLQFLIQYYNGEERAKGNILERFSAQQFPDLHSELNLSSLELGDSALYFCASSVGFFGGATDTQYFGPGTRLTVL.

A few counts support this clone. The V call is TRBV28, the J call TRBJ1-1, with 8 bases lining up with TRBD1. V lost 2 bases to trimming and J lost 7 bases; unmatched junction nucleotides: 6. There are 14 residues in the CDR3. The germline V gene has CDR1 MDHEN and CDR2 SYDVKM. CDR3 sequence: CASSLSARGREAFF. The CDR3 DNA follows: TGTGCCAGCAGTTTAAGTGCCAGGGGGCGTGAAGCTTTCTTT.

In nucleotides, the CDR3 is TGCAGTGCGCGCTGGAGCGACGGCTACACCTTC. It translates to CSARWSDGYTF. V is TRBV20-1 and J is TRBJ1-2; no reliable D call. V was pared by 6 bases and J by 8 bases, with 13 bases between. Per the germline V gene, CDR1 is DFQATT and CDR2 is SNEGSKA (reference sequence). This CDR3 has 11 residues.

This clone has a handful of counts. The V gene is TRBV2, the J gene TRBJ2-1; D call uncertain. The CDR3 is 14 amino acids. Looked up from germline, CDR1 is SNHLY and CDR2 is FYNNEI. V was cut by 7 bases and J by 0 bases, with 10 bases left in between. This CDR3 is CASKRENSYNEQFF. CDR3 bases: TGTGCCAGCAAGAGAGAAAACTCCTACAATGAGCAGTTCTTC.

The rearrangement joins TRBV27 to TRBJ1-2; D perhaps matches TRBD1 (6 bases). The CDR3 spans 14 residues. The V gene lost 6 bases and the J gene lost 4 bases, with 15 bases spanning the gap. The germline V gene has CDR1 MNHEY and CDR2 SMNVEV (reference sequence). The CDR3 here is CASRTPGTSYGYTF. The CDR3 DNA is TGTGCCAGCAGGACACCTGGGACAAGCTATGGCTACACCTTC.